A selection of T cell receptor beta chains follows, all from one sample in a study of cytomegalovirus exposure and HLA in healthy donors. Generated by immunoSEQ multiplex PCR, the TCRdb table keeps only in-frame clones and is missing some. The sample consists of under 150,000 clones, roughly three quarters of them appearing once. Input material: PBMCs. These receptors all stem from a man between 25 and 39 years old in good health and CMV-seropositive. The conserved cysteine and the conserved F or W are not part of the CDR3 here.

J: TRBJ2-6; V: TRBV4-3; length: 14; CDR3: ASSQEFGSGANVLT
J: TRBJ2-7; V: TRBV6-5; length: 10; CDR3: ASSQLASEQY
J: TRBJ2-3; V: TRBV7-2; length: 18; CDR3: ASSLAPHGGLQRSTDTQY
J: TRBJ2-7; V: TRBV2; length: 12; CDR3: ASSDQGMGYEQY
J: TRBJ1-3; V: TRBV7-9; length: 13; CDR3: ASSPRGSEGNTIY
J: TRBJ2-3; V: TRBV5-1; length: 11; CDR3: ASSPYRGDTQY
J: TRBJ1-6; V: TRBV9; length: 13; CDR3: ASSAGSSYNSPLH
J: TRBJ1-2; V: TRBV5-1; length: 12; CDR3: ASSWTGIGRGYT
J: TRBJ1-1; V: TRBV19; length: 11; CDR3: ASRAGGSTEAF
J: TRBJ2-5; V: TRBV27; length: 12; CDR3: ASSYIQGEETQY
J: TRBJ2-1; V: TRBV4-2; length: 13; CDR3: ASSHSGGAYNEQF
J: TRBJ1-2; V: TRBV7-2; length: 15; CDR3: ASSRPAGAILQDGYT
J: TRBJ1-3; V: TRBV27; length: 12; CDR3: ASSKDRDSDTIY
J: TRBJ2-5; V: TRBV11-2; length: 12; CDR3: ASSPGQGWETQY
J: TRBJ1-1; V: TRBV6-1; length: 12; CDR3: ASSIQGSGTEAF
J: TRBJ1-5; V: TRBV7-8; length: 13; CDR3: ASSTPDRGRQPQH
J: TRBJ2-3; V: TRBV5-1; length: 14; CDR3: ASSFGTSGGLGSQY
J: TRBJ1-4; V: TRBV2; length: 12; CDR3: ASSRGGLNEKLF
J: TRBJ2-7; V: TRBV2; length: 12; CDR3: ASIETGTGDEQY
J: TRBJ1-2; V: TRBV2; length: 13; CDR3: ASTPRTGAFLGYT
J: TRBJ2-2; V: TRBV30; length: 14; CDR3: AWIARGVTNTGELF
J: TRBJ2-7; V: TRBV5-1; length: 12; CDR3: ASSSTSGSYEQY
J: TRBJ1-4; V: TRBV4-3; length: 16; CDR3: ASSQAPGDYATNEKLF
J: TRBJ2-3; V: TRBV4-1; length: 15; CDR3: ASSQDFDGRAPDTQY